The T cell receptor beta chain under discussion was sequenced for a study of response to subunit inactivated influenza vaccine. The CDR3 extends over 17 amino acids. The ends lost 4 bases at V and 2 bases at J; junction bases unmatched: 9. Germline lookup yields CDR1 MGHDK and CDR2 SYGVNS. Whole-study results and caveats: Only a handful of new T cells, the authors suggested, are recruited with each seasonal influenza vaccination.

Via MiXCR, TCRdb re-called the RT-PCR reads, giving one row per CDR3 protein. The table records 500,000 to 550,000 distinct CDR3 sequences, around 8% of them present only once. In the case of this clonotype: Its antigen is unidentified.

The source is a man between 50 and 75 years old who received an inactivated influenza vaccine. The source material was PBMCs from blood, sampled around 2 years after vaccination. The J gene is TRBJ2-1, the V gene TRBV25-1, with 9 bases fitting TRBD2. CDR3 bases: TGTGCCAGCAGTGCAAAGCGGGGGGCGCGGACCTACAATGAGCAGTTCTTC. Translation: CASSAKRGARTYNEQFF.